Listed here is a single TCR beta chain. The antigen is undetermined. This sample stems from a study of cytomegalovirus exposure and HLA in healthy donors. Study-level points and caveats: Later, an analysis showed that TCR beta chains associated with HLA were more clonally expanded than others that were equally common. A later analysis found that most CMV-associated TCR beta chains appeared HLA-restricted. Published work reported that the classifier diagnosed cytomegalovirus status with high specificity and sensitivity.

V was pared by 1 base and J by 4 bases, with 6 bases of the junction left unmatched. The germline CDR1 and CDR2 sequences are SGHVS and FQNEAQ. The CDR3 contains 16 residues. Donors likely had unrecorded immune exposures despite being nominally healthy when sampled. 60 Vbeta and 13 Jbeta primers were used in PCR. Sequencing was performed with immunoSEQ multiplex PCR; in TCRdb, only in-frame clones are kept and a portion is missing. Its table lists more than 30,000 clones. The V call is TRBV7-8, the J call TRBJ1-1; TRBD1 aligns across 10 bases. Source material: PBMCs. This receptor was taken from a man in his forties in good health and CMV-seropositive. The chain's CDR3 is CASSLGGQGFSTEAFF. As DNA, the CDR3 is TGTGCCAGCAGCTTAGGGGGACAGGGGTTTAGCACTGAAGCTTTCTTT.